These 21 T cell receptor beta chains were sequenced from one sample in a study of regulatory T cells in long-lasting Graves disease. Researchers made TCR beta libraries by using iRepertoire HTBI primers and running Arm-PCR on CDR3 regions. A single record per CDR3 protein comes from TCRdb applying MiXCR to the multiplex PCR reads. The sample holds approximately 250,000 distinct CDR3 sequences; 15% to 20% are singletons and the top ten take around 20%. Time point indicated: newly diagnosed GD, antithyroid drugs for less than 3 months. PBMCs provided the RNA from which the TCR library was made. The sample consisted of peripheral blood mononuclear cells (PBMCs), taken at new diagnosis, from a patient treated with antithyroid drugs. These receptors were taken from a female donor with Graves disease.

In its sample, this clonotype was seen a few times. The germline gene is not matched at one end of the junction; a read error may be the cause. V is TRBV12-3 or TRBV12-4 and J is TRBJ2-7; TRBD2 might be the D (6 bases). The CDR3 has 11 residues. CDR3 DNA sequence: TGTGCCAGCAGCCGTTGGGGGGAGACGGGCTTC. Its protein is CASSRWGETGF.

This clonotype appeared a few times. The chain uses TRBV5-4 and TRBJ2-2; no clear D. V dropped 4 bases and J dropped 0 bases, with 10 bases sitting between them. CDR3 size: 15 residues. Looked up from germline, CDR1 is SGHNT and CDR2 is YYREEE (reference sequence). CDR3 DNA: TGTGCCAGCAGCCAGATGGGCACGAACACCGGGGAGCTGTTTTTT. It translates to CASSQMGTNTGELFF. Based on the CDR3 plus reference TRBV5-4 and TRBJ2-2, the full variable domain is ETGVTQSPTHLIKTRGQQVTLRCSSQSGHNTVSWYQQALGQGPQFIFQYYREEENGRGNFPPRFSGLQFPNYSSELNVNALELDDSALYLCASSQMGTNTGELFFGEGSRLTVL.

Ten or more counts support this clonotype. The chain has TRBV7-2 and TRBJ1-6, with D perhaps matching TRBD1 (5 bases). V lost 5 bases, J lost 6 bases, and 14 bases lay in between. The CDR3 is 15 amino acids. CDR1 and CDR2 (germline): SGHTA, FQGNSA. The CDR3 loop is CASSRQSIVNSPLHF. CDR3 sequence (DNA): TGTGCCAGCAGCCGACAGAGCATAGTTAATTCACCCCTCCACTTT.

CDR3 loop: CASSEFGQDNTEAFF. DNA for the CDR3: TGTGCCAGCAGTGAGTTCGGACAGGATAACACTGAAGCTTTCTTT. The chain employs TRBV2 and TRBJ1-1, with TRBD1 matching over 7 bases. After removal of 3 bases from V and 2 bases from J, the junction contained 6 bases not matched to a gene. This CDR3 spans 15 amino acids. Looked up from germline, CDR1 is SNHLY and CDR2 is FYNNEI.

The chain links TRBV4-3 to TRBJ2-7; tentatively, D is TRBD1 (6 bases). V was shortened by 0 bases and J by 3 bases, with 12 bases between the two germline ends. CDR3 size: 15 residues. Germline V gives CDR1 LGHNA, CDR2 YSLEER. Here the CDR3 reads CASSQDWVGGYEQYF. CDR3 nucleotide sequence: TGCGCCAGCAGCCAAGATTGGGTAGGGGGCTACGAGCAGTACTTC.

The J gene is TRBJ2-3, the V gene TRBV9; no clear D. V was trimmed by 4 bases and J by 2 bases, leaving 14 bases between them. The V gene's germline CDR1 is SGDLS and CDR2 YYNGEE. There are 15 residues in the CDR3. The CDR3 sequence is CASSPPPGATDTQYF. CDR3 coding DNA: TGTGCCAGCAGCCCACCCCCAGGCGCCACAGATACGCAGTATTTT.

This clonotype was observed a handful of times. The rearrangement uses TRBV4-3 and TRBJ1-1, with a weak D call TRBD1 (6 bases). Germline lookup yields CDR1 LGHNA and CDR2 YSLEER. The CDR3 totals 18 residues. Trimming stripped 3 bases from V and 3 bases from J, with 23 bases between. The CDR3 here is CASSHALFLGARDTEAFF. CDR3 DNA: TGCGCCAGCAGCCATGCTCTTTTCTTGGGGGCGCGGGACACTGAAGCTTTCTTT.

The sample holds many counts of this clonotype. V is TRBV7-3 and J is TRBJ1-6, with D maybe TRBD1 (6 bases). The CDR3 sequence is 15 residues long. The germline V and J ends were trimmed by 5 bases and 11 bases, with 19 bases remaining between them. The germline V gene has CDR1 SGHTA and CDR2 FQGTGA. The CDR3 protein is CASSPGGDTRTPLHF. The CDR3 DNA sequence: TGTGCCAGCAGCCCGGGCGGGGACACCCGCACACCCCTCCACTTT.

The genes are TRBV2 and TRBJ2-7; 7 bases fit TRBD2. This CDR3 is built from 14 residues. The ends lost 9 bases at V and 1 base at J; junction bases unmatched: 9. Germline CDR1 is SNHLY and CDR2 is FYNNEI. CDR3 coding DNA: TGTGCCAGTATACCAGCGGGGTTGTCCTACGAGCAGTACTTC. This sequence encodes CASIPAGLSYEQYF.

At least ten counts were recorded for this clonotype. The rearrangement links TRBV24-1 to TRBJ2-1, with 7 bases fitting TRBD2. J gave up 6 bases and V 5 bases, and 6 bases lay outside the gene matches. Germline-derived CDR1 and CDR2 are KGHDR and SFDVKD. CDR3 size: 14 residues. The CDR3, as DNA: TGTGCCACCAGTGCCCTTGGCGGGGGCAATGAGCAGTTCTTC. This codes for CATSALGGGNEQFF.

In regard to this clonotype: This sequence may be a read error, since a much larger clone differs from it by one base. The gene calls are TRBV19 and TRBJ2-3; TRBD2 aligns across 9 bases. Germline CDR1 is LNHDA and CDR2 is SQIVND (reference sequence). This CDR3 spans 15 amino acids. CDR3 region: CANSLHSGSPDTQYF. For the CDR3, the DNA is TGTGCCAATAGTCTTCATAGCGGGAGTCCAGATACGCAGTATTTT.

This clonotype was observed at least ten times. The V call is TRBV27, the J call TRBJ2-5; 8 bases fit TRBD2. The CDR3 runs 15 residues. Germline V lookup: CDR1 MNHEY, CDR2 SMNVEV (reference sequence). Trimming at V came to 4 bases and at J to 6 bases, leaving 10 bases not matched to a gene. The CDR3 DNA sequence: TGTGCCAGCAGTTCGGCAGCGGGAGCGGGAAAGACCCAGTACTTC. Translating gives CASSSAAGAGKTQYF.

This clonotype appeared many times. The chain links TRBV24-1 to TRBJ2-3, with D perhaps TRBD2 (6 bases). CDR1 is KGHDR, CDR2 SFDVKD, per germline. V shed 9 bases and J shed 3 bases, with 15 bases lying between them. The CDR3 consists of 14 residues. CDR3 sequence: CATGLGTGTDTQYF. As DNA, the CDR3 is TGTGCCACCGGGCTGGGGACTGGTACAGATACGCAGTATTTT.

The chain is built from TRBV19 and TRBJ1-3; D gene ambiguous. Germline values: CDR1 LNHDA, CDR2 SQIVND (reference sequence). The CDR3 spans 15 residues. Trimming cost V 1 base and J 4 bases, with 11 bases left between them. CDR3 sequence: CASSIGAWFGNTIYF. CDR3 coding DNA: TGTGCCAGTAGTATAGGGGCCTGGTTCGGAAACACCATATATTTT. Complete variable domain (other parts from reference TRBV19 and TRBJ1-3): DGGITQSPKYLFRKEGQNVTLSCEQNLNHDAMYWYRQDPGQGLRLIYYSQIVNDFQKGDIAEGYSVSREKKESFPLTVTSAQKNPTAFYLCASSIGAWFGNTIYFGEGSWLTVV.

The rearrangement uses TRBV12-5 and TRBJ1-6; TRBD1 is a possible D gene (6 bases). The CDR3 totals 14 residues. Germline CDR1 LGHNT, CDR2 FRNRAP. V was pared by 1 base and J by 8 bases, with 9 bases between. CDR3 amino acids: CASGLGQAYSPLHF. DNA of the CDR3: TGTGCTAGTGGTTTGGGACAGGCTTATTCACCCCTCCACTTT.

The chain combines TRBV29-1 with TRBJ2-7; 11 bases fit TRBD1. Looked up from germline, CDR1 is SQVTM and CDR2 is ANQGSEA. Trimming at V came to 4 bases and at J to 3 bases, leaving 5 bases not matched to a gene. The CDR3 contains 14 residues. As DNA, the CDR3 is TGCAGCGTTGTCCCGGGGACAGGGGGCTACGAGCAGTACTTC. It translates to CSVVPGTGGYEQYF.

About this clonotype: A far larger clone is a single base away, which makes a read error likely. This sequence joins TRBV11-1 and TRBJ1-1; no firm D call. The CDR3 runs 12 residues. The V gene's germline CDR1 is SGHAT and CDR2 FQDESV (reference sequence). Here the CDR3 DNA reads TGTGACAGCAGCTTGGGGTACACTGAAGCTTTCTTT. Translating gives CDSSLGYTEAFF.

In its sample, this clonotype was seen many times. This chain uses TRBV18 with TRBJ1-1, with a possible D match to TRBD1 (6 bases). In germline, CDR1 is KGHSH, CDR2 LQKENI. This CDR3 comprises 14 residues. The germline V and J ends were trimmed by 4 bases and 4 bases, with 13 bases remaining between them. CDR3 protein: CASSLVGASTEAFF. CDR3 in DNA: TGTGCCAGCTCACTAGTGGGGGCGAGCACTGAAGCTTTCTTT.

This clonotype has at least ten counts. V usage is TRBV29-1 and J usage is TRBJ2-5, with 10 bases that match TRBD2. CDR1 SQVTM and CDR2 ANQGSEA come from the germline V gene. Trimming took 3 bases from V and 1 from J; bases not matched to a gene: 8. The CDR3 extends over 16 amino acids. The CDR3 loop reads CSVESTGLAIQETQYF. The CDR3 DNA follows: TGCAGCGTTGAGTCTACGGGACTAGCGATCCAAGAGACCCAGTACTTC.

This clonotype appeared many times. The chain joins TRBV27 to TRBJ1-1, with D possibly being TRBD1 (6 bases). Germline values: CDR1 MNHEY, CDR2 SMNVEV (reference sequence). There are 14 residues in the CDR3. V dropped 3 bases and J dropped 4 bases, with 12 bases sitting between them. The CDR3 sequence: CASSFSGGGTEAFF. CDR3 sequence (DNA): TGTGCCAGCAGTTTTTCGGGGGGCGGCACTGAAGCTTTCTTT.

At least ten counts were recorded for this clonotype. This chain joins TRBV12-3 or TRBV12-4 and TRBJ2-3; D might be TRBD2 (5 bases). This CDR3 spans 13 amino acids. Trimming took 1 base from V and 4 from J, leaving 6 bases between them. Here the CDR3 reads CASSLGEPDTQYF. The CDR3 DNA follows: TGTGCCAGCAGTTTAGGGGAGCCAGATACGCAGTATTTT.